This T cell receptor beta chain stems from a study of radiation and T cells in renal cell carcinoma. Study-wide results and caveats: In nephrectomy-only tumors, top 100 clonotypes averaged around 45%, versus around 54% irradiated.

Documented treatment: 15 Gy SBRT to primary tumor, nephrectomy 4 weeks later. Produced via immunoSEQ multiplex PCR; TCRdb's table is partial and in-frame only. The sample contains around 16,000 clones, approximately 49% of which appear only once. The CDR3 length is 11 residues. For this clone: The antigen is undetermined.

The sample was tumor tissue, taken from a patient whose treatment included radiotherapy and nephrectomy. The sequence came from a woman aged 60 to 75 with renal cell carcinoma. The chain employs TRBV21-1 and TRBJ2-2. TRBV21-1 is shown as a pseudogene. The CDR3 sequence: CASINTGELFF. Written as DNA, the CDR3 is TGTGCCAGCATCAACACCGGGGAGCTGTTTTTT.